Listed below are T cell receptor beta chains from one sample, sequenced in a study of control samples from healthy donors and cancer patients. Profiled with immunoSEQ multiplex PCR; TCRdb holds only in-frame clones, not every one. This sample yields about 69,000 clones, of which about four fifths are seen a single time; approximately 2.9% belongs to the top ten. The sequencing input was PBMCs. These receptors originate from a woman in her fifties or sixties with lung cancer. CDR3s leave out the opening cysteine and the closing phenylalanine or tryptophan.

>TRBV27
ASSRGVPNTEAF
>TRBV29-1
SVVFATWKTNYGYT
>TRBV7-2
ASTASYGYT
>TRBV10-3
AISESDEQY
>TRBV7-2
ASRLDRNTEAF
>TRBV6-4
ASSSRAGNEQF
>TRBV7-9
ASSFRGTGERAEAF
>TRBV28
ASSRAWTGIGNQPQH
>TRBV5-6
ASSYGDRYSYEQY
>TRBV28
ASRRDRGIAGGDEQF
>TRBV7-9
ASSLAQGVGTL
>TRBV4-3
ASSHAGSIQSEQF
>TRBV5-6
ASRRGQYGSPLH
>TRBV11-2
ASSFRTGVMNTEAF
>TRBV11-2
ASSSGGPNEQF
>TRBV19
ASSFTGQGAYEQY
>TRBV12-3/TRBV12-4
ASSLGTNTEAF
>TRBV30
AWIGDRATDTQY
>TRBV9
ASSVYDRGHVNTIY